This entry features one T cell receptor (beta chain) sequence. Germline-derived CDR1 and CDR2 are SGHTA and FQGNSA. The V end lost 0 bases, the J end lost 0 bases, and 12 bases lay between the germline ends. This CDR3 is built from 16 residues. The data were obtained in a study of blood T cell repertoires in COVID-19. Overall study context: There were acute and convalescent COVID-19 samples, and they came from the United States, Italy and Spain. From T cells, B-cell-depleted T cells, or PBMCs came the material, which was cDNA or gDNA.

In the study's own analysis: Reference gene primer amplification in the assay estimated nucleated cell counts. The protocol was immunoSEQ multiplex PCR, while the TCRdb copy is restricted to in-frame clones and leaves out a portion. That table supplies the V and J calls and clone size; D and trimming were determined from the DNA. The repertoire includes fewer than 200,000 clones, approximately 85% of them detected once, and approximately 9.8% sits in the top ten. The sample comprised peripheral blood. This TCR was sampled from a woman of 80 years or more with acute or convalescent COVID-19. The chain is built from TRBV7-2 and TRBJ2-7; D unresolved. In DNA, the CDR3 is TGTGCCAGCAGCTTAGCGCGTCAGGCTACCTCCTACGAGCAGTACTTC. Amino acid sequence: CASSLARQATSYEQYF.